These T cell receptor beta chains were read from a single sample in a study of shared clonotypes between healthy human individuals. Repertoires were generated with immunoSEQ multiplex PCR, while TCRdb's copy carries only in-frame clones and drops some. The repertoire has roughly 2,500,000 clones, approximately 93% of them found once; the top ten carry roughly 0.36%. The source material was naive CD4+ T cells from PBMCs. The receptors originated from a man between 18 and 35 years old in good health. Some clones in this sample may be carry-over from other donors' samples. Both conserved end residues are part of each CDR3. D genes are given only for firm matches. Not every row has a clone size; where given, it reads once, few, many or a size class.

clone_size d_call j_call cdr3_length v_call cdr3_nt cdr3_aa
NA NA TRBJ2-1 10 TRBV9 TGTGCCAGCAGCCCTCGGCGGGCGTTCTTC CASSPRRAFF
NA NA TRBJ1-2 13 TRBV30 TGTGCCTGCGGGGGGATTCCCATCTATGGCTACACCTTC CACGGIPIYGYTF
NA NA TRBJ2-5 14 TRBV5-1 TGCGCCAGCAGCTTGGGACACCTTCAAGAGACCCAGTACTTC CASSLGHLQETQYF
NA NA TRBJ1-4 14 TRBV28 TGTGCCAGCAGTCCGGGGACGGGAGAAGAAAAACTGTTTTTT CASSPGTGEEKLFF
NA NA TRBJ2-1 13 TRBV9 TGTGCCAGCAGTCTGACCTCCTACAATGAGCAGTTCTTC CASSLTSYNEQFF
NA TRBD2 TRBJ2-1 18 TRBV4-1 TGCGCCAGCAGCCAATTTCGAGCGACTAGCGGGAGGGACAATGAGCAGTTCTTC CASSQFRATSGRDNEQFF
NA TRBD1 TRBJ2-5 15 TRBV6-5 TGTGCCAGCAGTTTCAGGGCAGGGGGTGAGGAGACCCAGTACTTC CASSFRAGGEETQYF
once NA TRBJ2-1 14 TRBV5-1 TGCGCCAGCAGCTTGGAAGGGGATTACAATGAGCAGTTCTTC CASSLEGDYNEQFF
NA NA TRBJ2-1 13 TRBV7-3 TGTGCCAGCAGCCCAGCCTCCCGCGATGAGCAGTTCTTC CASSPASRDEQFF
NA NA TRBJ1-5 15 TRBV11-2 TGTGCCAGCAGCTTAGAATTCTACAGTGATCAGCCCCAGCATTTT CASSLEFYSDQPQHF
NA NA TRBJ2-1 16 TRBV5-1 TGCGCCAGCAGCTTGACAGGGATGGTGGGTTTAAATGAGCAGTTCTTC CASSLTGMVGLNEQFF
NA NA TRBJ2-3 14 TRBV7-3 TGTGCCAGCAGCCTACAGGCTAGCACAGATACGCAGTATTTT CASSLQASTDTQYF
NA TRBD1 TRBJ1-4 16 TRBV5-4 TGTGCCAGCAGCCAGGGACAGACCGCAACTAATGAAAAACTGTTTTTT CASSQGQTATNEKLFF
NA TRBD2 TRBJ2-7 15 TRBV7-9 TGTGCCAGCAGCTTACTAGCGGGTCTCTCCTACGAGCAGTACTTC CASSLLAGLSYEQYF
NA NA TRBJ1-1 14 TRBV9 TGTGCCAGCAGCGTTTTGGCGGAGAACACTGAAGCTTTCTTT CASSVLAENTEAFF
NA TRBD1 TRBJ2-3 14 TRBV4-3 TGCGCCAGCAGCCTGGGACAGGGTACAGATACGCAGTATTTT CASSLGQGTDTQYF
NA TRBD1 TRBJ2-7 16 TRBV28 TGTGCCAGCAGTTTCCGGGGGCGGGACAGGGTCTACGAGCAGTACTTC CASSFRGRDRVYEQYF
NA NA TRBJ2-7 12 TRBV6-5 TGTGCCAGCACGGGCAGGGACTACGAGCAGTACTTC CASTGRDYEQYF
NA NA TRBJ1-6 15 TRBV5-6 TGTGCCAGCCGATCCTTTAGGGACGGCTATTCACCCCTCCACTTT CASRSFRDGYSPLHF
few NA TRBJ1-1 14 TRBV6-5 TGTGCCAGCAGTTACGGGGAGTCAGCATACCAAGCTTTCTTT CASSYGESAYQAFF
NA NA TRBJ2-1 13 TRBV9 TGTGCCAGCAGCCCCGGGACTCCGAATGAGCAGTTCTTC CASSPGTPNEQFF
once NA TRBJ1-4 16 TRBV7-2 TGTGCCAGCAGCTCACCCACCAGGGGAAATAATGAAAAACTGTTTTTT CASSSPTRGNNEKLFF
NA NA TRBJ2-1 14 TRBV28 TGTGCCAGCAGCTCTACGGGCCCTTACAATGAGCAGTTCTTC CASSSTGPYNEQFF
NA TRBD1 TRBJ1-2 14 TRBV18 TGTGCCAGCTCCCCCCTCGGACAGGACTATGGCTACACCTTC CASSPLGQDYGYTF
NA NA TRBJ2-2 14 TRBV10-3 TGTGCCATCAGTGAGTCCGCCAACACCGGGGAGCTGTTTTTT CAISESANTGELFF
NA NA TRBJ2-7 15 TRBV6-5 TGTGCCAGCAGTTACACAATACAGGGTCGGTACGAGCAGTACTTC CASSYTIQGRYEQYF